The 20 T cell receptor beta chains reported below all come from one sample, sequenced in a study of cytomegalovirus exposure and HLA in healthy donors. Primers included in the PCR were 60 Vbeta and 13 Jbeta primers. Sequencing used immunoSEQ multiplex PCR; TCRdb keeps in-frame clones, though not all of them. Here the sample spans about 150,000 clones, over 70% being singletons. The sample was PBMCs. The receptors were gathered from a man aged 25 to 45 in good health and CMV-seronegative.

The V call is TRBV7-9, the J call TRBJ2-5; tentatively, D is TRBD1 (5 bases). Germline V gives CDR1 SEHNR, CDR2 FQNEAQ (reference sequence). This CDR3 region has 14 residues. With 1 base removed from V and 3 bases from J, the gap between germline ends came to 9 bases. CDR3 residues: CASSLEAGKETQYF. In DNA form, the CDR3 reads TGTGCCAGCAGCTTAGAGGCAGGGAAAGAGACCCAGTACTTC. The whole variable domain, filled in from reference TRBV7-9 and TRBJ2-5, reads DTGVSQNPRHKITKRGQNVTFRCDPISEHNRLYWYRQTLGQGPEFLTYFQNEAQLEKSRLLSDRFSAERPKGSFSTLEIQRTEQGDSAMYLCASSLEAGKETQYFGPGTRLLVL.

This chain links TRBV10-3 with TRBJ2-2, with a weak D call TRBD2 (7 bases). Per the germline V gene, CDR1 is ENHRY and CDR2 is SYGVKD. CDR3 length: 16 residues. V was trimmed by 2 bases and J by 0 bases, leaving 10 bases between them. The CDR3 loop is CAISERGGANTGELFF. The CDR3 region has the DNA TGTGCCATCAGTGAGCGCGGGGGCGCGAACACCGGGGAGCTGTTTTTT.

The chain carries TRBV10-3 and TRBJ2-6; D call uncertain. The CDR3 extends over 16 amino acids. V lost 3 bases and J lost 0, with 9 bases in between. Germline CDR1 reads ENHRY; CDR2 reads SYGVKD. The CDR3 coding sequence is TGTGCCATCAGTGACCAACAAAGCTCTGGGGCCAACGTCCTGACTTTC. Residues: CAISDQQSSGANVLTF.

The V and J genes are TRBV30 and TRBJ2-7, with 8 bases that match TRBD1. Losses at the gene ends were 5 bases for V and 7 bases for J; bases not matched to a gene: 16. This CDR3 has 15 amino acids. The germline V gene has CDR1 GTSNPN and CDR2 SVGIG (reference sequence). The CDR3 DNA reads TGTGCCTGGGGGAACTCCGGGACAGGCCCGCGTGAGCAGTACTTC. This translates into CAWGNSGTGPREQYF.

The chain combines TRBV7-9 with TRBJ1-2; maybe TRBD1 (6 bases). Trimming pared 4 bases from V and 7 bases from J, leaving 10 bases between. Germline V gene sequence: CDR1 SEHNR, CDR2 FQNEAQ (reference sequence). The CDR3 contains 12 residues. The CDR3 here is CASSSGEFGYTF. The CDR3 bases are TGTGCCAGCAGCTCAGGGGAATTTGGCTACACCTTC.

This clone was detected a few times. The V and J genes are TRBV5-4 and TRBJ1-1; TRBD1 might be the D (5 bases). Germline CDR1 and CDR2: SGHNT and YYREEE (reference sequence). V dropped 0 bases and J dropped 0 bases, with 6 bases sitting between them. The CDR3 is 14 amino acids. The CDR3 spells CASSLDRLNTEAFF. CDR3 nucleotides: TGTGCCAGCAGCTTGGACAGGTTGAACACTGAAGCTTTCTTT.

This clone was seen a handful of times. The chain combines TRBV29-1 with TRBJ2-6; TRBD1 aligns across 10 bases. Germline-derived CDR1 and CDR2 are SQVTM and ANQGSEA. With 0 bases clipped from V and 4 bases from J, the junction kept 3 bases outside the gene matches. This CDR3 has 16 residues. The CDR3 region is CSVEEGQGSGANVLTF. The CDR3 DNA reads TGCAGCGTTGAAGAGGGACAGGGGTCGGGGGCCAACGTCCTGACTTTC.

This chain links TRBV5-4 with TRBJ1-2; 8 positions match TRBD1. The V segment lost 1 base and the J segment 6 bases; nucleotides outside the gene matches: 8. This CDR3 comprises 15 residues. CDR1 is SGHNT, CDR2 YYREEE, per germline (reference sequence). CDR3 bases: TGTGCCAGCAGCTTGCTTCCGGTGACAGGGGATGGCTACACCTTC. The encoded protein is CASSLLPVTGDGYTF.

This clone has more than one count but fewer than ten. The chain recombines TRBV6-6 with TRBJ2-5; a weak D match, TRBD1 (6 bases). Between the trimmed V and J ends, which lost 5 bases and 5 bases, there was a span of 15 bases. The CDR3 covers 14 residues. CDR1 MNHNY and CDR2 SVGAGI come from the germline V gene (reference sequence). Here the CDR3 DNA reads TGTGCCAGCAGTCACCGGGACATTAGGGAGACCCAGTACTTC. Its protein is CASSHRDIRETQYF.

V and J are TRBV4-1 and TRBJ2-5, with 7 positions matching TRBD2. The CDR3 spans 15 residues. The germline V gene has CDR1 MGHRA and CDR2 YSYEKL. J gave up 4 bases and V 0 bases, and 5 bases lay outside the gene matches. Written as DNA, the CDR3 is TGCGCCAGCAGCCAAGATCCGGGAGGCGGAGAGACCCAGTACTTC. Residues: CASSQDPGGGETQYF.

The CDR3 DNA is TGTGCCAGCAGTGAAACGTCGGCAGGGACTGGAAACACCATATATTTT. Its translation: CASSETSAGTGNTIYF. The V and J genes are TRBV6-1 and TRBJ1-3; TRBD1 might be the D (5 bases). Germline V CDR1 and CDR2: MNHNS, SASEGT. Trimming pared 2 bases from V and 2 bases from J, leaving 13 bases between. The CDR3 length is 16 residues.

The V call is TRBV4-3, the J call TRBJ1-4; 10 bases line up with TRBD1. Germline CDR1 and CDR2: LGHNA and YSLEER. Unmatched junction bases numbered 11, after V lost 6 bases and J lost 4 bases. The CDR3 has 17 residues. Here the CDR3 DNA reads TGCGCCAGCAGACCCGGGACAGGGGTAGTTGTTAATGAAAAACTGTTTTTT. Translated: CASRPGTGVVVNEKLFF.

The V and J genes are TRBV6-1 and TRBJ1-2; TRBD1 matches 12 bases. The germline gives CDR1 MNHNS, CDR2 SASEGT. This CDR3 comprises 16 residues. Losses at the gene ends were 1 base for V and 4 bases for J; bases not matched to a gene: 4. The CDR3 DNA reads as TGTGCCAGCAGTGAAGTGGGGACAGGGGGCGCCTATGGCTACACCTTC. Translation: CASSEVGTGGAYGYTF.

This rearrangement joins TRBV2 to TRBJ2-7, with a possible D match to TRBD1 (6 bases). Germline assignment: CDR1 SNHLY and CDR2 FYNNEI. The CDR3 length is 16 residues. Deletions cut 5 bases from V and 4 bases from J, with 21 bases between. CDR3 region: CASSWASAGELYEQYF. The CDR3 DNA follows: TGTGCCAGCAGTTGGGCCTCGGCAGGGGAGTTGTACGAGCAGTACTTC. Variable domain in full (rest from reference TRBV2 and TRBJ2-7): EPEVTQTPSHQVTQMGQEVILRCVPISNHLYFYWYRQILGQKVEFLVSFYNNEISEKSEIFDDQFSVERPDGSNFTLKIRSTKLEDSAMYFCASSWASAGELYEQYFGPGTRLTVT.

This clone was observed a few times. The chain recombines TRBV4-1 with TRBJ2-2; D possibly corresponds to TRBD1 (6 bases). Germline V lookup: CDR1 MGHRA, CDR2 YSYEKL. The CDR3 runs 17 residues. Trimming stripped 1 base from V and 2 bases from J, with 14 bases between. CDR3 coding DNA: TGCGCCAGCAGCCAAGTTACCAACAGGGATAACACCGGGGAGCTGTTTTTT. Its protein is CASSQVTNRDNTGELFF.

The J gene is TRBJ2-3, the V gene TRBV19; TRBD2 is a possible D gene (6 bases). The length of the CDR3 is 13 residues. Germline V lookup: CDR1 LNHDA, CDR2 SQIVND (reference sequence). V lost 6 bases to trimming and J lost 4 bases, with 11 bases between them. In DNA, the CDR3 is TGTGCCAGTAGCCCTAGGAGGGCAGATACGCAGTATTTT. This codes for CASSPRRADTQYF.

CDR3: CASSQTGLDGYTF. CDR3 bases: TGTGCCAGCAGCCAGACAGGGCTGGACGGCTACACCTTC. The V gene is TRBV7-2, the J gene TRBJ1-2, with 7 bases aligning to TRBD1. Germline CDR1 and CDR2: SGHTA and FQGNSA. CDR3 length: 13 residues. J was trimmed by 8 bases and V by 5 bases; bases with no gene match: 8.

The chain recombines TRBV6-6 with TRBJ2-7; 11 bases map to TRBD1. The CDR3 contains 14 residues. V trimming: 5 bases; J trimming: 2 bases; junction bases outside the gene matches: 2. Germline CDR1 and CDR2: MNHNY and SVGAGI (reference sequence). CDR3 amino acids: CASSGTGGTYEQYF. The CDR3 DNA follows: TGTGCCAGCAGTGGGACAGGGGGAACCTACGAGCAGTACTTC.

This clone was recorded a few times. The chain recombines TRBV18 with TRBJ2-5, with TRBD2 matching 15 bases. The J segment lost 5 bases and the V segment lost 1 base, leaving 5 bases of the junction unmatched. The germline gives CDR1 KGHSH, CDR2 LQKENI. The CDR3 contains 17 residues. CDR3 sequence (DNA): TGTGCCAGCTCACCACGGACTAGCGGGGGGGCGCGTGAGACCCAGTACTTC. Encoded protein: CASSPRTSGGARETQYF.

The chain carries TRBV6-5 and TRBJ2-7; a weak D match, TRBD1 (5 bases). The CDR3 loop spans 16 amino acids. Germline CDR1 MNHEY, CDR2 SVGAGI. Trimming removed 4 bases from V and 3 bases from J, with 19 bases in between. In DNA, the CDR3 is TGTGCCAGCAGTTCCCTGGGGCAGCCCAACCTCTACGAGCAGTACTTC. Translating it yields CASSSLGQPNLYEQYF.